The clone carrying this TCR beta chain was seen repeatedly, ten times or more. The data were taken from a study of human T cells and chemical hapten exposure. Germline V gene lookup returns CDR1 SNHLY and CDR2 FYNNEI. The length of the CDR3 is 16 residues. V lost 3 bases and J lost 6, with 19 bases in between. TCRdb passed the RACE reads through MiXCR, listing each CDR3 protein once. The sample shows roughly 90,000 distinct CDR3 sequences, roughly a tenth of them seen only once. This sample's time point: patch test 3, about 24 weeks after DPC sensitization. The sample's treatment: therapeutic diphenylcyclopropenone sensitization with weekly scalp DPC.

The receptor was isolated from a woman in her 30s with alopecia areata. Some clones in this sample may be carry-over from other donors' samples. V usage is TRBV2 and J usage is TRBJ2-3, with D tentatively TRBD1 (5 bases). The specimen was whole blood, collected in connection with sensitization to the hapten diphenylcyclopropenone (DPC). This chain's CDR3 is CASSEGPYPVPDTQYF. In DNA form, the CDR3 reads TGTGCCAGCAGTGAGGGGCCCTACCCCGTCCCGGATACGCAGTATTTT.